This entry is about one TCR beta chain. This entry is derived from a study of blood T cells in healthy people across ages. Around 9 milliliters of peripheral blood were drawn from each donor into EDTA-treated tubes. PCR was performed a second time for about 7 to 11 cycles using a sample-barcoded 5' primer and a J-beta primer mix. MiXCR, run by TCRdb on the 5' RACE reads, gives a single entry per CDR3 protein. The sample has 380,000 or so distinct CDR3 sequences; 52% are singletons. Germline CDR1 reads DFQATT; CDR2 reads SNEGSKA (reference sequence). This CDR3 has 17 amino acids. V was clipped by 5 bases and J by 7 bases, with 27 bases between them.

The specimen was blood. V usage is TRBV20-1 and J usage is TRBJ2-1; possible D gene TRBD1, 5 bases. This receptor was taken from a man between 60 and 75 years old in good health. This CDR3 is CSARPVGRSFDGNEQFF. The CDR3 bases are TGCAGTGCTCGTCCCGTGGGGCGGAGCTTCGATGGGAATGAGCAGTTCTTC.